This TCR beta chain was observed in a study of blood T cell repertoires in COVID-19. Participants spanned ages about 18 to 89 years and resided in roughly 22 US areas. Germline V gene data show CDR1 as MGHDK and CDR2 as SYGVNS. This CDR3 has 15 amino acids. V was pared by 3 bases and J by 3 bases, with 12 bases between. Authors' data handling: Scientists estimated how many nucleated cells there were by amplifying reference gene primers. Some clones are missing from TCRdb's copy, which holds only in-frame ones; the method was immunoSEQ multiplex PCR. V and J calls and clone size are as listed in that table; D and trimming were resolved from the DNA. The table lists approximately 170,000 clones, 70% to 85% of them singletons.

Material: PBMCs or T cells enriched from blood (not recorded which). This chain links TRBV25-1 with TRBJ1-5; the D is unclear. This clonotype was obtained from a man over 45 who had recovered from COVID-19. CDR3 nucleotide sequence: TGTGCCAGCAGTGATGCCAGCGTCTTCAATCAGCCCCAGCATTTT. It encodes CASSDASVFNQPQHF.